The 29 T cell receptor beta chains below come from one sample, sequenced in a study of blood T cell repertoires in COVID-19. The method was immunoSEQ multiplex PCR; TCRdb's version includes in-frame clones alone and lacks a portion of them. Of 110,000 or so clones in the sample, about 85% were seen once. Input material: peripheral blood. The receptor source for this set is a human donor in a cohort sampled during active COVID-19.

Comments on this clone: A junction boundary mismatches the germline segment, possibly from a read error. The chain employs TRBV11-2 and TRBJ2-1; D ambiguous. This CDR3 is built from 12 residues. Looked up from germline, CDR1 is SGHAT and CDR2 is FQNNGV. The CDR3 region has the DNA TGTGCCAGCGGCTTTAGCCTTAATGAGCAGTTCTTC. Protein: CASGFSLNEQFF.

The chain joins TRBV11-2 to TRBJ2-7; the D is unclear. Germline assignment: CDR1 SGHAT and CDR2 FQNNGV. The CDR3 runs 15 residues. The germline V and J ends were trimmed by 5 bases and 0 bases, with 14 bases remaining between them. The CDR3 nucleotides are TGTGCCAGCAGCACCGCTAGGAGAAGCTCCTACGAGCAGTACTTC. This gives the protein CASSTARRSSYEQYF.

The gene calls are TRBV11-2 and TRBJ1-4; the D gene is possibly TRBD1 (5 bases). Germline V CDR1 and CDR2: SGHAT, FQNNGV. V dropped 5 bases and J dropped 0 bases, with 16 bases sitting between them. The CDR3 loop spans 17 amino acids. The CDR3 coding sequence is TGTGCCAGCAGCCCCCGTGGGAGGGGATCAACTAATGAAAAACTGTTTTTT. The encoded protein is CASSPRGRGSTNEKLFF.

This clone appeared a few times. The chain recombines TRBV3-1 (or the pseudogene TRBV3-2) with TRBJ1-1; TRBD1 matches 7 bases. CDR1 LGHDT and CDR2 YNNKEL come from the germline V gene (reference sequence). With 3 bases clipped from V and 5 bases from J, the junction kept 6 bases outside the gene matches. The CDR3 consists of 14 residues. CDR3 DNA: TGTGCCAGCAGCCAGGAAACAGGGGTTACTGAAGCTTTCTTT. It encodes CASSQETGVTEAFF.

Turning to this clone: A much larger clone sits a single nucleotide away, making a read error possible. As DNA, the CDR3 is TGTGCCAGCAGTTCAAGACAGGGGAGCTCCTACGAGCAGTACTTC. The encoded protein is CASSSRQGSSYEQYF. The chain joins TRBV5-5 to TRBJ2-7; 8 bases line up with TRBD1. The V and J ends lost 5 bases and 0 bases, in that order; junction bases with no gene match: 7. CDR1 SGHKS and CDR2 YYEKEE come from the germline V gene (reference sequence). The CDR3 has 15 residues.

The V call is TRBV7-7, the J call TRBJ2-3; TRBD2 is a possible D gene (6 bases). V shed 5 bases and J shed 4 bases, with 16 bases lying between them. This CDR3 contains 15 residues. The germline gives CDR1 SSHAT, CDR2 FNYEAQ (reference sequence). CDR3 residues: CASSPGEGRADTQYF. CDR3 nucleotide sequence: TGTGCCAGCAGCCCGGGAGAGGGGCGCGCAGATACGCAGTATTTT.

The chain joins TRBV5-8 to TRBJ1-1, with D uncertain. Trimming took 0 bases from V and 0 from J, leaving 12 bases between them. The CDR3 totals 16 residues. Germline CDR1 SGHTS, CDR2 YDEGEE. The CDR3 sequence: CASSLADVGVNTEAFF. The CDR3, as DNA: TGTGCCAGCAGCTTGGCCGATGTCGGAGTGAACACTGAAGCTTTCTTT.

V and J are TRBV12-3 or TRBV12-4 and TRBJ1-1; 12 bases agree with TRBD1. V was pared by 7 bases and J by 11 bases, with 8 bases of the junction left unmatched. The CDR3 has 13 amino acids. The CDR3 region is CASNHGTGGYAFF. The CDR3 region has the DNA TGTGCCAGCAATCACGGGACAGGGGGCTATGCTTTCTTT.

V is TRBV27 and J is TRBJ2-6, with a tentative D call TRBD1 (6 bases). V lost 7 bases, J lost 2 bases, and 21 bases lay in between. The CDR3 is made up of 18 amino acids. Germline CDR1 and CDR2: MNHEY and SMNVEV (reference sequence). For the CDR3, the DNA is TGTGCCAGCAACGGGATGGGACACCCGGGACCTGGGGCCAACGTCCTGACTTTC. Translating gives CASNGMGHPGPGANVLTF.

V is TRBV19 and J is TRBJ1-1; 8 nucleotides match TRBD1. V was pared by 1 base and J by 0 bases, with 4 bases of the junction left unmatched. CDR3 length: 16 amino acids. Germline V gene sequence: CDR1 LNHDA, CDR2 SQIVND (reference sequence). CDR3 in amino acids: CASSIVWTGLNTEAFF. DNA of the CDR3: TGTGCCAGTAGTATAGTTTGGACAGGGTTGAACACTGAAGCTTTCTTT.

This chain connects TRBV6-5 to TRBJ1-1; no reliable D call. The V and J ends lost 7 bases and 4 bases respectively, with 16 bases between them. The V gene's germline CDR1 is MNHEY and CDR2 SVGAGI. The CDR3 has 14 amino acids. The CDR3 reads CASIPVGVFTEAFF. CDR3 bases: TGTGCCAGCATTCCCGTCGGGGTATTCACTGAAGCTTTCTTT.

For the CDR3, the DNA is TGTGCCAGCAGTGGCGTCCGGGCGGGGAACACTGAAGCTTTCTTT. Encoded protein: CASSGVRAGNTEAFF. The chain recombines TRBV2 with TRBJ1-1, with D hard to call. CDR3 length equals 15 residues. V was shortened by 4 bases and J by 1 base, with 13 bases between the two germline ends. CDR1 and CDR2 from the germline V gene are SNHLY and FYNNEI.

This chain connects TRBV15 to TRBJ1-1; D may be TRBD1 (6 bases). The V gene's germline CDR1 is LNHNV and CDR2 YYDKDF (reference sequence). CDR3 length: 18 amino acids. V lost 1 base and J lost 3, with 21 bases in between. CDR3 loop: CATSRGRPGAQSDTEAFF. The CDR3 DNA reads as TGTGCCACCAGCAGAGGTCGGCCAGGGGCTCAGTCGGACACTGAAGCTTTCTTT. The full variable domain, completed using reference TRBV15 and TRBJ1-1, is DAMVIQNPRYQVTQFGKPVTLSCSQTLNHNVMYWYQQKSSQAPKLLFHYYDKDFNNEADTPDNFQSRRPNTSFCFLDIRSPGLGDTAMYLCATSRGRPGAQSDTEAFFGQGTRLTVV.

The rearrangement uses TRBV13 and TRBJ1-1; D gene ambiguous. The germline CDR1 and CDR2 sequences are PRHDT and FYEKMQ (reference sequence). V was pared by 1 base and J by 2 bases, with 11 bases between. The CDR3 sequence is 15 residues long. This chain's CDR3 is CASSLEGGLNTEAFF. In nucleotides, the CDR3 is TGTGCCAGCAGCTTAGAGGGAGGATTAAACACTGAAGCTTTCTTT.

This chain joins TRBV27 and TRBJ2-5, with TRBD1 identical over 10 bases. CDR1 MNHEY and CDR2 SMNVEV come from the germline V gene (reference sequence). The trim removed 5 bases at V and 6 bases at J, leaving 6 bases unmatched. This CDR3 comprises 14 residues. The CDR3 spells CASSMTGGYKTQYF. The CDR3 coding sequence is TGTGCCAGCAGTATGACAGGGGGCTATAAGACCCAGTACTTC.

The V gene is TRBV3-1 (or the pseudogene TRBV3-2), the J gene TRBJ2-7; 13 nucleotides match TRBD2. Germline V gene sequence: CDR1 LGHDT, CDR2 YNNKEL (reference sequence). This CDR3 region has 19 residues. The junction had 15 bases not matched to a gene; V was cut back by 4 bases and J by 3 bases. This CDR3 is CASSLFPLAGGPVGYEQYF. The CDR3 DNA follows: TGTGCCAGCAGCCTATTCCCACTAGCGGGAGGGCCGGTAGGCTACGAGCAGTACTTC.

The chain recombines TRBV9 with TRBJ2-7; TRBD2 might be the D (6 bases). This CDR3 is built from 16 residues. The germline V and J ends were trimmed by 0 bases and 3 bases, with 16 bases remaining between them. Per germline, CDR1 SGDLS and CDR2 YYNGEE. The CDR3, as DNA: TGTGCCAGCAGCGTAGGTGCGGGGTCTGGAGTCTACGAGCAGTACTTC. Protein sequence: CASSVGAGSGVYEQYF.

This sequence joins TRBV3-1 (or the pseudogene TRBV3-2) and TRBJ1-2; TRBD1 is a possible D gene (6 bases). The CDR3 is made up of 17 amino acids. Trimming took off 0 bases at V and 4 bases at J, with 18 bases between the two ends. In germline, CDR1 is LGHDT, CDR2 YNNKEL (reference sequence). The CDR3 loop is CASSQDLRVQGAYGYTF. The CDR3 nucleotides are TGTGCCAGCAGCCAAGATCTTCGGGTACAGGGTGCCTATGGCTACACCTTC.

The chain recombines TRBV5-1 with TRBJ2-7; TRBD1 matches at 8 bases. From germline, CDR1 is SGHRS and CDR2 YFSETQ. V lost 7 bases, J lost 3 bases, and 15 bases stayed unmatched. This CDR3 is built from 16 residues. The CDR3 protein is CASAPLQGAINYEQYF. The CDR3 DNA reads TGCGCCAGCGCACCCCTTCAGGGGGCTATTAACTACGAGCAGTACTTC.

J is TRBJ1-5 and V is TRBV7-9, with 7 bases identical to TRBD1. Germline-derived CDR1 and CDR2 are SEHNR and FQNEAQ (reference sequence). The CDR3 length is 15 residues. V lost 5 bases and J lost 7; bases outside the gene matches: 11. CDR3 nucleotide sequence: TGTGCCAGCAGCCGCGACAGGGACAGTTGGCAGCCCCAGCATTTT. Protein: CASSRDRDSWQPQHF.

This clone was counted between two and nine times. The chain couples TRBV9 to TRBJ2-2, with 8 bases lining up with TRBD2. This CDR3 region has 19 residues. With 3 bases clipped from V and 2 bases from J, the junction kept 15 bases outside the gene matches. Germline V gene sequence: CDR1 SGDLS, CDR2 YYNGEE. CDR3 loop: CASSERLLGGRINTGELFF. The CDR3 DNA reads TGTGCCAGCAGCGAACGACTCTTAGGCGGGAGGATCAACACCGGGGAGCTGTTTTTT.

The V gene is TRBV7-3, the J gene TRBJ2-2; D is unresolved. The CDR3 totals 12 residues. CDR1 and CDR2 from the germline V gene are SGHTA and FQGTGA. Deletions cut 5 bases from V and 5 bases from J, with 6 bases between. CDR3 coding DNA: TGTGCCAGCAGCCCCTTAACCGGGGAGCTGTTTTTT. This encodes CASSPLTGELFF.

As regards this clone: The junction departs from germline at one end; a sequencing error may be responsible. V usage is TRBV12-3 or TRBV12-4 and J usage is TRBJ2-4; 8 positions match TRBD1. The CDR3 is 12 residues long. The CDR3 loop reads CASSLSPGQANF. The CDR3 DNA reads TGTGCCAGCAGTTTGAGCCCGGGACAGGCGAACTTC.

This sequence joins TRBV13 and TRBJ1-6; 8 positions match TRBD1. After removal of 0 bases from V and 6 bases from J, the junction contained 4 bases not matched to a gene. Germline V gene lookup returns CDR1 PRHDT and CDR2 FYEKMQ (reference sequence). This CDR3 has 16 amino acids. The CDR3 spells CASSLGLDRANSPLHF. As DNA, the CDR3 is TGTGCCAGCAGCTTAGGCCTGGACAGGGCTAATTCACCCCTCCACTTT.

The CDR3 loop reads CATSGKGGTGELFF. CDR3 DNA: TGTGCCACCAGTGGAAAGGGGGGGACCGGGGAGCTGTTTTTT. The genes are TRBV24-1 and TRBJ2-2; weak D call: TRBD2 (7 bases). Per germline, CDR1 KGHDR and CDR2 SFDVKD. Between the trimmed V and J ends, which lost 5 bases and 5 bases, there was a span of 11 bases. CDR3 size: 14 residues.

This clone showed up just a few times. The chain employs TRBV19 and TRBJ1-1; D gene ambiguous. This CDR3 has 14 residues. Germline-derived CDR1 and CDR2 are LNHDA and SQIVND (reference sequence). Trimming shortened V by 7 bases and J by 3 bases, and 15 bases separated the two germline ends. The CDR3 region has the DNA TGTGCCAGTAAGCATACTGGAGACTACACTGAAGCTTTCTTT. It codes for CASKHTGDYTEAFF.

The chain carries TRBV27 and TRBJ2-3; D might be TRBD1 (6 bases). From germline, CDR1 is MNHEY and CDR2 SMNVEV (reference sequence). The CDR3 has 18 residues. The V and J ends lost 6 bases and 4 bases respectively, with 26 bases between them. For the CDR3, the DNA is TGTGCCAGCAGCTATTTGCCCCCCGGGACACTTAGTTCAGATACGCAGTATTTT. It yields the protein CASSYLPPGTLSSDTQYF.

The chain uses TRBV7-2 and TRBJ1-2; TRBD1 matches at 7 bases. The trim removed 6 bases at V and 0 bases at J, leaving 4 bases unmatched. Germline-derived CDR1 and CDR2 are SGHTA and FQGNSA. The length of the CDR3 is 14 residues. CDR3 region: CASRPTGSNYGYTF. The CDR3 DNA is TGTGCCAGCAGACCGACAGGGTCTAACTATGGCTACACCTTC.

This chain connects TRBV5-1 to TRBJ2-6, with unresolved D. This CDR3 has 16 amino acids. Per germline, CDR1 SGHRS and CDR2 YFSETQ. V was clipped by 0 bases and J by 4 bases, with 11 bases between them. The CDR3 DNA sequence: TGCGCCAGCAGCTTGGCTCTCAAGCTGGGGGCCAACGTCCTGACTTTC. Its protein is CASSLALKLGANVLTF.